The 2 T cell receptor beta chains given below trace back to one sample, sequenced in a study of cytomegalovirus exposure and HLA in healthy donors. The PCR made use of 60 Vbeta and 13 Jbeta primers. Sequencing used immunoSEQ multiplex PCR; TCRdb keeps in-frame clones, though not all of them. The data hold under 200,000 clones, with 65% to 85% observed a single time. Sequenced sample: PBMCs. All receptors come from a man in his fifties or sixties in good health and CMV-seronegative.

V usage is TRBV29-1 and J usage is TRBJ1-2; D may be TRBD1 (6 bases). Germline V gene sequence: CDR1 SQVTM, CDR2 ANQGSEA. V was cut by 3 bases and J by 3 bases, with 8 bases left in between. This CDR3 spans 12 amino acids. CDR3: CSVDRGHYGYTF. The CDR3 region has the DNA TGCAGCGTTGACAGGGGTCACTATGGCTACACCTTC.

The rearrangement joins TRBV11-2 to TRBJ2-3, with 9 bases identical to TRBD1. The germline CDR1 and CDR2 sequences are SGHAT and FQNNGV. The CDR3 extends over 15 amino acids. Unmatched junction bases numbered 5, after V lost 1 base and J lost 6 bases. The CDR3 sequence: CASSLGDRAWDTQYF. DNA of the CDR3: TGTGCCAGCAGCTTAGGGGACAGGGCGTGGGATACGCAGTATTTT.